The 8 T cell receptor beta chains presented below share a single source sample, sequenced in a study of T-cell reconstitution after alpha-beta-depleted transplantation in children. Unique molecular identifiers were built into the TCRbeta library. TCRdb redid the calling of the PCR reads with MiXCR, one entry per CDR3 protein. The sample consists of approximately 980,000 distinct CDR3 sequences, under 30% of them appearing once. Sequencing was performed on PBMCs, mostly from graft donor cells, taken 360 days after TCRalphabeta/CD19-depleted stem cell transplant. The receptors stem from a boy in the first two years of life who had a stem cell transplant for SCID, so the T cells may come from the graft donor.

This clonotype was picked up many times. The genes are TRBV7-2 and TRBJ2-1; no firm D call. The CDR3 is made up of 18 amino acids. V lost 0 bases and J lost 2, with 17 bases in between. CDR1 is SGHTA and CDR2 is FQGNSA in the germline V gene. CDR3 in DNA: TGTGCCAGCAGCTTAGCGCTAATGACTCTATATCCCTACAATGAGCAGTTCTTC. It encodes CASSLALMTLYPYNEQFF. The whole variable domain, remainder taken from reference TRBV7-2 and TRBJ2-1, is GAGVSQSPSNKVTEKGKDVELRCDPISGHTALYWYRQSLGQGLEFLIYFQGNSAPDKSGLPSDRFSAERTGGSVSTLTIQRTQQEDSAVYLCASSLALMTLYPYNEQFFGPGTRLTVL.

This clonotype appeared a few times. The chain has TRBV12-3 or TRBV12-4 and TRBJ2-7; D possibly corresponds to TRBD1 (5 bases). The V and J ends lost 8 bases and 5 bases respectively, with 13 bases between them. This CDR3 region has 12 residues. The CDR3 is CASARGRHEQYF. The CDR3 coding sequence is TGTGCCAGCGCAAGGGGCCGGCACGAGCAGTACTTC.

This sequence joins TRBV4-1 and TRBJ2-7; D is ambiguous. Per the germline V gene, CDR1 is MGHRA and CDR2 is YSYEKL. Trimming cost V 4 bases and J 7 bases, with 23 bases left between them. The CDR3 has 16 amino acids. CDR3 residues: CASSPRILIAAVEQYF. The CDR3 DNA is TGCGCCAGCAGCCCTAGAATTCTAATTGCCGCGGTAGAGCAGTACTTC.

This clonotype showed up just a few times. The CDR3 reads CSAGVGGGQNIQYF. The CDR3 nucleotides are TGCAGTGCGGGAGTGGGAGGGGGCCAAAACATTCAGTACTTC. The genes are TRBV20-1 and TRBJ2-4, with D perhaps matching TRBD1 or TRBD2 (7 bases each). This CDR3 is built from 14 residues. CDR1 is DFQATT, CDR2 SNEGSKA, per germline (reference sequence). Trimming pared 6 bases from V and 5 bases from J, leaving 17 bases between.

The rearrangement links TRBV29-1 to TRBJ2-1; D possibly uses TRBD1 or TRBD2 (5 bases each). V was clipped by 3 bases and J by 0 bases, with 12 bases between them. The germline V gene encodes CDR1 SQVTM and CDR2 ANQGSEA. The CDR3 has 15 residues. CDR3 coding DNA: TGCAGCGTTGACGAGAGGGGTAGCTCCTACAATGAGCAGTTCTTC. Protein product: CSVDERGSSYNEQFF.

The rearrangement links TRBV5-1 to TRBJ1-1; 7 bases are shared with TRBD1. The CDR3 is made up of 15 amino acids. Germline values: CDR1 SGHRS, CDR2 YFSETQ. J gave up 4 bases and V 4 bases, and 10 bases lay outside the gene matches. As DNA, the CDR3 is TGCGCCAGCAGCCTCACAGGGGACGAAGGCACTGAAGCTTTCTTT. As protein: CASSLTGDEGTEAFF.

The V gene is TRBV12-3 or TRBV12-4, the J gene TRBJ2-2; D gene ambiguous. The CDR3 covers 11 residues. The V end lost 8 bases, the J end lost 5 bases, and 6 bases lay between the germline ends. CDR3: CASQTTGELFF. As DNA, the CDR3 is TGTGCCAGCCAAACTACCGGGGAGCTGTTTTTT.

The chain recombines TRBV3-1 with TRBJ2-5; tentatively, D is TRBD2 (6 bases). V was pared by 1 base and J by 3 bases, with 12 bases between. Germline V gene lookup returns CDR1 LGHDT and CDR2 YNNKEL (reference sequence). The CDR3 is 15 residues long. For the CDR3, the DNA is TGTGCCAGCAGCCAAGCCGGCGGGGTGAAAGAGACCCAGTACTTC. It translates to CASSQAGGVKETQYF.